Described below is a single T cell receptor beta chain sequence and its context. The antigen it binds to is not known. No quality values exist for individual bases; no much larger clone is one base distant. Measured from the cysteine to the phenylalanine, the CDR3 is 14 residues long. Solely the CDR3 DNA is kept, with 42 bases framed from the first base. The germline V gene (reference sequence) specifies SEHNR as CDR1 and FQNEAQ as CDR2. The trim is 5 bases for V and 7 bases for J, with a gap of 14 bases between the germline ends. The CDR3 regions of human TCRbeta chains were analyzed by immunosequencing. Per the original workflow: TCRs in the repertoires were compared against a reference library of SARS-CoV-2-specific TCRs that had been generated with the MIRA antigen-specificity platform. Breadth was defined as the fraction of unique TCRs that were SARS-CoV-2-associated, and depth was defined as the fraction of total T cells that were SARS-CoV-2-associated. Each spike-specific TCR was assigned to its reactive spike region and to a CD4 or CD8 class using the MIRA data. Log10-transformed breadth and depth values were compared by one-way ANOVA with Sidak's multiple comparisons tests. In its TCRdb copy, this immuneACCESS table keeps in-frame sequences only and misses some clones. Where compared with another copy, unresolved V genes explain less than half of these, and the others have no known cause. V and J calls and clone size are copied from that table; D and trimming were computed from the DNA. The sample records some 130,000 clones, 84% of which are singletons. 4.1% of the sample lies in the top ten.

This specimen belongs to a study of T cell responses to AZD1222 COVID-19 vaccine (dated by TCRdb to the early 2020s). For the wider study: AZD1222 recipients whose second dose came at about 4 weeks and those whose second dose came at about 12 weeks were combined into one group, since spike-specific TCR depth and breadth did not differ between the two schedules. TCR sequencing covered some 250 trial participants: around 210 given two doses of AZD1222 and approximately 26 given two doses of MenACWY control vaccine. Trial participants were enrolled into age subgroups of 18-55, 56-69 and 70-plus years, which contained around 150, 29 and 61 TCR-sequenced participants, respectively. Overall results and qualifications from the work: Because no samples from the day 14 peak response were available, repertoires could be characterized only after the peak T cell response. In the small 56-69-year group, the increase in depth fell short of significance, most likely because of low power. After two AZD1222 doses, spike-specific TCR breadth and depth were significantly higher than at day 0 and than in MenACWY recipients. Vaccine-associated CD4 TCRs spanned the whole spike protein, with dominant responses in regions 160-218 and 743-854. Reportedly, close to half of the unique spike-specific TCRs recognized epitopes lying outside the regions that are mutated in the B.1.351 and B.1.1.7 variants. Conclusions about previously exposed vaccinees are limited, since just five to seven AZD1222 recipients were seropositive for SARS-CoV-2 at baseline. Participants were mostly white British, with more females than males. The authors suggested clonal diversity may have been underestimated.

The time point tag for this specimen amounts to: baseline before first vaccination. Samples from vaccinated people were obtained from the UK trials COV001 and COV002, which included a single-blind randomized controlled phase 2/3 trial of AZD1222 (ChAdOx1 nCoV-19) in healthy adults. Trial participant PBMC samples were collected at day 0 and day 28 after the second dose for TCRbeta chain sequencing. The sample in question was peripheral blood, obtained on day 0 of AZD1222 vaccination. This receptor was taken from an adult in good health. Recombination linked TRBV7-9 to TRBJ1-4; a tentative D match to TRBD1 spans 5 bases. The CDR3 corresponds to CASSPEGVGEKLFF. The DNA is as follows: TGTGCCAGCAGCCCCGAAGGGGTGGGTGAAAAACTGTTTTTT.